The present entry profiles one T cell receptor (beta chain) with its context. The CDR3 consists of 15 residues. The germline V gene has CDR1 MGHDK and CDR2 SYGVNS. V was cut by 1 base and J by 2 bases, with 12 bases left in between. The sample is drawn from a study of blood T cell repertoires in COVID-19. The assay was immunoSEQ multiplex PCR, and TCRdb's table has in-frame clones only and misses some. This sample has more than 250,000 clones, with around 86% found just once. The J gene is TRBJ2-7, the V gene TRBV25-1; D may be TRBD1 (5 bases). The sequence was obtained from a young woman who had recovered from COVID-19. Sequences were obtained from peripheral blood. CDR3 residues: CASSESLGRAYEQYF. DNA of the CDR3: TGTGCCAGCAGTGAATCCCTGGGGCGAGCCTACGAGCAGTACTTC.